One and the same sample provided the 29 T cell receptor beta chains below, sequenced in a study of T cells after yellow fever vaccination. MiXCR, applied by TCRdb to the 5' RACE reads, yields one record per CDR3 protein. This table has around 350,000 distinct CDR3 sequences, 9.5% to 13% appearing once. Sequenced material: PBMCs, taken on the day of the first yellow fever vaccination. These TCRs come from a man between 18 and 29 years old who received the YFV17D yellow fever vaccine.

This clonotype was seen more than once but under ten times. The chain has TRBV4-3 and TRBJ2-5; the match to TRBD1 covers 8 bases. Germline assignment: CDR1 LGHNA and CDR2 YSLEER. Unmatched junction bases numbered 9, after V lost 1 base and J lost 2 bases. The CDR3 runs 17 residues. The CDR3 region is CASSQGVSGQAQETQYF. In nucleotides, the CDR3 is TGCGCCAGCAGCCAAGGTGTTTCGGGACAGGCTCAAGAGACCCAGTACTTC.

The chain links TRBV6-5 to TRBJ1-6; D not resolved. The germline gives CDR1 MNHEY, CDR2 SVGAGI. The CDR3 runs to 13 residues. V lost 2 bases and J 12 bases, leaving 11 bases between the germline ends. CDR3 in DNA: TGTGCCAGCAGTTACGTGGTGTCAAGACCCCTCCACTTT. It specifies CASSYVVSRPLHF.

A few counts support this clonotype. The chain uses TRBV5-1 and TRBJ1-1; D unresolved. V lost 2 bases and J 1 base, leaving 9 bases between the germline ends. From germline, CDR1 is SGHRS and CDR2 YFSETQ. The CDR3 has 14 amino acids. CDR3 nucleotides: TGCGCCAGCAGCTTCCGGGCCCAGAACACTGAAGCTTTCTTT. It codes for CASSFRAQNTEAFF.

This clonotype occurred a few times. The CDR3, as DNA: TGTGCCAGCAGTTACGTGCTGACCCGGACTCGGAACAATGAGCAGTTCTTC. Protein product: CASSYVLTRTRNNEQFF. The chain is built from TRBV6-2 or TRBV6-3 and TRBJ2-1; the D gene is possibly TRBD2 (5 bases). The CDR3 length is 17 residues. The V gene lost 2 bases and the J gene lost 5 bases, with 19 bases spanning the gap. CDR1 and CDR2 from the germline V gene are MNHEY and SVGEGT.

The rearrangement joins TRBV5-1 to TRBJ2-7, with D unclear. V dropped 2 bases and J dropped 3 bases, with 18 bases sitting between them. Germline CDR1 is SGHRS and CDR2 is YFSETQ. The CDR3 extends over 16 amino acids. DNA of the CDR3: TGCGCCAGCAGCTTATTCGACACCCCTGGGGTCTACGAGCAGTACTTC. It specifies CASSLFDTPGVYEQYF.

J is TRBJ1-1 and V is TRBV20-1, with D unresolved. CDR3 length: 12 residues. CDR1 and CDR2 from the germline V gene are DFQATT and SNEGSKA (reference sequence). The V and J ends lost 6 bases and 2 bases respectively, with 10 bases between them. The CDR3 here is CSANGRNTEAFF. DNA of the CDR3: TGCAGTGCCAATGGACGAAACACTGAAGCTTTCTTT.

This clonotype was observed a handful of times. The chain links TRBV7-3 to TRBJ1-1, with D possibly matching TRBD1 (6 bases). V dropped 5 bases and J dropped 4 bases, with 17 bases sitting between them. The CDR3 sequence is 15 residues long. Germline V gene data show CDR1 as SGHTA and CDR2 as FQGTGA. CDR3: CASSPTGSRGTEAFF. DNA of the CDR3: TGTGCCAGCAGCCCCACAGGGAGCAGGGGCACTGAAGCTTTCTTT.

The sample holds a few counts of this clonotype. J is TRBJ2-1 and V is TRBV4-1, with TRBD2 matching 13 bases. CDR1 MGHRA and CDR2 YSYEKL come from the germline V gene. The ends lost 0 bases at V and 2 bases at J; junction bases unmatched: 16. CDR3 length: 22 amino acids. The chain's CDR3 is CASSQDREKRILAGGTYNEQFF. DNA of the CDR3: TGCGCCAGCAGCCAAGACCGGGAAAAACGGATACTAGCGGGGGGGACCTACAATGAGCAGTTCTTC.

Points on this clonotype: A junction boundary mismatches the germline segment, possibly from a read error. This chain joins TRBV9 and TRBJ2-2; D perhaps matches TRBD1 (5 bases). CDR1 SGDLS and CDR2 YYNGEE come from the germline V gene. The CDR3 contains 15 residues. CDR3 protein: CASSVGTLITRELFF. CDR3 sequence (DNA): TGTGCCAGCAGCGTAGGGACACTGATCACCAGGGAGCTGTTTTTT.

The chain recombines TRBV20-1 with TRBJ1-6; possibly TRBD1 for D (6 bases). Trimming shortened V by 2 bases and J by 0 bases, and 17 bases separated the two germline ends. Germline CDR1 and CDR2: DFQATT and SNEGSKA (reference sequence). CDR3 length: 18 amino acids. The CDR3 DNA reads TGCAGTGCTAGATATCCGGGACACAGGAGCTCCTATAATTCACCCCTCCACTTT. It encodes CSARYPGHRSSYNSPLHF.

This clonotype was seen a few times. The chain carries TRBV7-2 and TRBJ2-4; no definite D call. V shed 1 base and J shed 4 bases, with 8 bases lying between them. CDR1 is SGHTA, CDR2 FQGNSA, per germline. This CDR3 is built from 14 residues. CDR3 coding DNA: TGTGCCAGCAGCTTAGACTCCGTTAAAAACATTCAGTACTTC. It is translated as CASSLDSVKNIQYF.

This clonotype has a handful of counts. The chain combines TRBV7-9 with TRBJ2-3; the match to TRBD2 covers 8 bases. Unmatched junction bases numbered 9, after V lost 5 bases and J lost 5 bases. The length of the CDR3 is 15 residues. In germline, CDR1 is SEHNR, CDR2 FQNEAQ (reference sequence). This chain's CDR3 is CASSVSSGGQDTQYF. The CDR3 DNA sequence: TGTGCCAGCAGCGTCTCGAGCGGGGGTCAAGATACGCAGTATTTT.

The CDR3 sequence is CASSFDGENIQYF. The CDR3 DNA sequence: TGCGCCAGCAGCTTCGACGGTGAAAACATTCAGTACTTC. V is TRBV5-1 and J is TRBJ2-4; D not resolved. The V end lost 2 bases, the J end lost 5 bases, and 8 bases lay between the germline ends. The CDR3 is 13 amino acids. The germline CDR1 and CDR2 sequences are SGHRS and YFSETQ. The whole variable domain, filled in from reference TRBV5-1 and TRBJ2-4, reads KAGVTQTPRYLIKTRGQQVTLSCSPISGHRSVSWYQQTPGQGLQFLFEYFSETQRNKGNFPGRFSGRQFSNSRSEMNVSTLELGDSALYLCASSFDGENIQYFGAGTRLSVL.

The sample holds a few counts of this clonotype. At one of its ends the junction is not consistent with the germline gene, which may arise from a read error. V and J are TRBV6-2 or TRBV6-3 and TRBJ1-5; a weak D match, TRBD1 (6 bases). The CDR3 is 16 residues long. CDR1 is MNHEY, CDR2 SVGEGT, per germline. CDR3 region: CASGGPGSPRNRPQHF. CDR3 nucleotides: TGTGCCAGCGGGGGGCCGGGCAGCCCCAGAAATCGGCCCCAGCATTTT.

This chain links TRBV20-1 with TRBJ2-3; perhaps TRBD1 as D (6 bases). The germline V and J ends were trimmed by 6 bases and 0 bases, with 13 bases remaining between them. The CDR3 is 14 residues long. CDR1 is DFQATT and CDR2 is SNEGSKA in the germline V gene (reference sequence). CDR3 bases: TGCAGTGCAACTGGACAGTCTAGCACAGATACGCAGTATTTT. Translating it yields CSATGQSSTDTQYF.

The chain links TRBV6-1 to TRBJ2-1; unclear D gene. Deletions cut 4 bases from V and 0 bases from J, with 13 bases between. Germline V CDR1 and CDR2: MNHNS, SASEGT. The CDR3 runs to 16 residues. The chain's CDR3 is CASSGEYSYSYNEQFF. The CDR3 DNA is TGTGCCAGCAGTGGAGAGTACAGCTACTCCTACAATGAGCAGTTCTTC.

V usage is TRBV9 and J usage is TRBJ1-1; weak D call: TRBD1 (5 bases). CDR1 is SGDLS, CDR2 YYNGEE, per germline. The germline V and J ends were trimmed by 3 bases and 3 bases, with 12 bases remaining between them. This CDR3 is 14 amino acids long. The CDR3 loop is CASSGGPFDTEAFF. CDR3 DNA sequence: TGTGCCAGCAGCGGGGGACCGTTCGACACTGAAGCTTTCTTT.

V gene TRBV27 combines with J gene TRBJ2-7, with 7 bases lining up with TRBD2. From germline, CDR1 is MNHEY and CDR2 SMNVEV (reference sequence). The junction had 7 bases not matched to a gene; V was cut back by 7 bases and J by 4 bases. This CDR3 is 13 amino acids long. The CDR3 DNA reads TGTGCCAGCAAACGCTTGGGGGGGTACGAGCAGTACGTC. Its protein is CASKRLGGYEQYV.

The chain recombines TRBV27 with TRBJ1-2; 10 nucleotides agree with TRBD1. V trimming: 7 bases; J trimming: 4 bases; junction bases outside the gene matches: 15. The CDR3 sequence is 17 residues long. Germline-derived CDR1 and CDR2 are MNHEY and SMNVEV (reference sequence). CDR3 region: CASTPRGQGPFLYGYTF. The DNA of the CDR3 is TGTGCCAGCACCCCGAGGGGACAGGGGCCCTTCCTCTATGGCTACACCTTC.

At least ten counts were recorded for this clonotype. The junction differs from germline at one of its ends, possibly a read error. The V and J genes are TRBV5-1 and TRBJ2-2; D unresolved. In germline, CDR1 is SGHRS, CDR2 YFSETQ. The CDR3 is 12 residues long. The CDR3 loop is CASSQNTGELFF. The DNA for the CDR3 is TGTGCCAGCTCACAAAACACCGGGGAGCTGTTTTTT.

The CDR3 region is CASRNSYEQYF. DNA for the CDR3: TGTGCCAGCAGGAATTCCTACGAGCAGTACTTC. The chain uses TRBV11-2 and TRBJ2-7; D is uncertain. The CDR3 runs 11 residues. Germline CDR1 and CDR2: SGHAT and FQNNGV. Trimming removed 6 bases at V and 1 base at J, with 4 bases between.

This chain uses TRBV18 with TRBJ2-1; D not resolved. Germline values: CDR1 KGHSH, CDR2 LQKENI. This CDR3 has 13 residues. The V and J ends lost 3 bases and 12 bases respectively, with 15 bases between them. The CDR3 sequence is CASSPGPWAAQFF. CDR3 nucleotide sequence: TGTGCCAGCTCACCTGGACCCTGGGCGGCGCAGTTCTTC.

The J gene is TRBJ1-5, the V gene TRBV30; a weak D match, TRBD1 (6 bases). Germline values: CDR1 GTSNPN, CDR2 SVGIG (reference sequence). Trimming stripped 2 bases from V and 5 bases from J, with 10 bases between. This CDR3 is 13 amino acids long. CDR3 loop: CAWSRGGDQPQHF. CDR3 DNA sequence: TGTGCCTGGAGTAGGGGGGGGGATCAGCCCCAGCATTTT.

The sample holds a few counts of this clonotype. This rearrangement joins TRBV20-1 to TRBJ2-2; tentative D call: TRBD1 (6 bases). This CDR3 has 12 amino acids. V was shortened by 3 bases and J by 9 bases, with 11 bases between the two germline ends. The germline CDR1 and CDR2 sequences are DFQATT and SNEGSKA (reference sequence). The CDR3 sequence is CSARFRGRELFF. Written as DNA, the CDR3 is TGCAGTGCTAGGTTCAGGGGAAGGGAGCTGTTTTTT.

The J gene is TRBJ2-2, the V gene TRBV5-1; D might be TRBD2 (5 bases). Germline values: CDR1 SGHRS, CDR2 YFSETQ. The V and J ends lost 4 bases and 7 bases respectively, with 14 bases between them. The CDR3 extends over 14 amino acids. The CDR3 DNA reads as TGCGCCAGCAGCCCCGGACTCAGCGGCGGGGAGCTGTTTTTT. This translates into CASSPGLSGGELFF.

The CDR3 is CASSLPGDGDLNTEAFF. The CDR3 region has the DNA TGTGCCAGCAGCTTGCCTGGGGACGGCGACTTGAACACTGAAGCTTTCTTT. V is TRBV5-4 and J is TRBJ1-1, with a tentative D call TRBD1 (5 bases). From germline, CDR1 is SGHNT and CDR2 YYREEE (reference sequence). The CDR3 length is 17 residues. V dropped 1 base and J dropped 0 bases, with 16 bases sitting between them.

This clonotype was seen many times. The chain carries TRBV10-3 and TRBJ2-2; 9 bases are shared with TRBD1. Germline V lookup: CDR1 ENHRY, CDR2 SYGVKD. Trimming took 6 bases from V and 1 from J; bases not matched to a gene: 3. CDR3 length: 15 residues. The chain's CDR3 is CAISPGQGNTGELFF. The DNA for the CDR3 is TGTGCCATCAGCCCGGGACAGGGGAACACCGGGGAGCTGTTTTTT.

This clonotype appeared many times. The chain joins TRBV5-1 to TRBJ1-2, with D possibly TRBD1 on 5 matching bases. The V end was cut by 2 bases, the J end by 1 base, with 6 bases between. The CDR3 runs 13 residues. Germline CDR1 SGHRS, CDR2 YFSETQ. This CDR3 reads CASSFDSNYGYTF. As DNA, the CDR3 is TGCGCCAGCAGCTTCGACAGTAACTATGGCTACACCTTC.

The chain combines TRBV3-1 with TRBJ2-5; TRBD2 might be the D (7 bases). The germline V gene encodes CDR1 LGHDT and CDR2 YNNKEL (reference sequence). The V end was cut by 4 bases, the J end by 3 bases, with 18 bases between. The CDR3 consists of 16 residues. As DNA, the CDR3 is TGTGCCAGCAGCCCCACCCCGGCGGGGGCGGAAGAGACCCAGTACTTC. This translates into CASSPTPAGAEETQYF.